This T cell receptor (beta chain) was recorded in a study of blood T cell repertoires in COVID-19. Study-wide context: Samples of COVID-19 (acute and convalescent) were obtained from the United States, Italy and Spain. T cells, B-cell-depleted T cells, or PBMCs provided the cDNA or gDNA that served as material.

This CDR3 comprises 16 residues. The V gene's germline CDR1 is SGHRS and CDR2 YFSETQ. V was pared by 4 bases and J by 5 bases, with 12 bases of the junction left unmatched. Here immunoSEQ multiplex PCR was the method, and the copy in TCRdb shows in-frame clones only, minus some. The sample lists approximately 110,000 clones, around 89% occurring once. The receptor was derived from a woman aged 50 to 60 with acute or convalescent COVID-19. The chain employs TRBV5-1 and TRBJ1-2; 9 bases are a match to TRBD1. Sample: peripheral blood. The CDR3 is CASSLLDRGRGYGYTF. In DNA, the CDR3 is TGCGCCAGCAGCCTCCTGGACAGGGGCAGGGGTTATGGCTACACCTTC.